The clone carrying this T cell receptor beta chain showed up just once. Assay: immunoSEQ multiplex PCR; the TCRdb copy retains only in-frame clones and omits some. The data show about 140,000 clones, with 85% to 95% seen just once and more than 10% held by the top ten. This specimen belongs to a study of T cell responses to AZD1222 COVID-19 vaccine. Germline V gene sequence: CDR1 GTSNPN, CDR2 SVGIG (reference sequence). The CDR3 loop spans 14 amino acids. V was cut by 2 bases and J by 7 bases, with 12 bases left in between. This sequence joins TRBV30 and TRBJ1-6, with a tentative D call TRBD1 (5 bases). The input for sequencing was peripheral blood, taken after recovery from COVID-19. This clonotype was sampled from an adult who had recovered from COVID-19. DNA for the CDR3: TGTGCCTGGAGTCAGGGAAAGGGGAATTCACCCCTCCACTTT. Protein sequence: CAWSQGKGNSPLHF.